The T cell receptor (beta chain) under discussion was sequenced for a study of technical replicates of blood from a handful of donors. Trimming removed 4 bases from V and 3 bases from J, with 11 bases in between. Per the germline V gene, CDR1 is SGDLS and CDR2 is YYNGEE. The CDR3 totals 14 residues. Only in-frame clones appear in the TCRdb table, and some are missing; sequencing was by immunoSEQ multiplex PCR. There are tens of thousands of clones in the sample; 90% to 98% occur only once, and roughly 0.21% lies in the top ten. The chain joins TRBV9 to TRBJ2-1, with TRBD2 as a possible D gene (5 bases). The clonotype comes from a human donor in good health. The sequenced sample consisted of T cells isolated from PBMCs. This chain's CDR3 is CASSPRAGYNEQFF. Here the CDR3 DNA reads TGTGCCAGCAGCCCCCGGGCGGGCTACAATGAGCAGTTCTTC.